This T cell receptor beta chain emerged from a study of blood T cells in healthy people across ages. General observations from the study: Age showed a roughly linear inverse relationship with TCR beta diversity per million T cells. Unsorted PBMC material precluded a definitive naive versus antigen-experienced comparison.

The CDR3 length is 14 residues. Trimming shortened V by 0 bases and J by 2 bases, and 9 bases separated the two germline ends. Looked up from germline, CDR1 is SGDLS and CDR2 is YYNGEE. Alongside a J-beta primer mix, a sample-barcoded 5' primer served in a second PCR lasting about 7 to 11 cycles. Per sample, CDR3-containing paired-end reads numbered at least 2.5 million. Via MiXCR, TCRdb re-called the 5' RACE reads, giving one row per CDR3 protein. The repertoire holds about 570,000 distinct CDR3 sequences, with approximately 25% as singletons. About this clonotype: Its antigen is not identified.

Peripheral blood from each donor was collected in a volume of 9.5 to 10 milliliters. The chain uses TRBV9 and TRBJ2-7; D unclear. The sequencing sample was made of blood. The sequence came from a woman aged 70-85 years in good health. CDR3 coding DNA: TGTGCCAGCAGCGTAGGTGCAGATACCTACGAGCAGTACTTC. This sequence encodes CASSVGADTYEQYF.